One and the same sample provided the 30 T cell receptor beta chains below, sequenced in a study of cytomegalovirus exposure and HLA in healthy donors. Profiling relied on immunoSEQ multiplex PCR, and the TCRdb table lists in-frame clones only, not all of them. The table shows 230,000 or so clones, with just over 85% occurring only once. Material: PBMCs. The receptors here all came from a woman between 18 and 29 years old in good health and CMV-seronegative.

The chain is built from TRBV10-2 and TRBJ2-1, with 9 bases aligning to TRBD2. This CDR3 is 14 amino acids long. J gave up 10 bases and V 7 bases, and 11 bases lay outside the gene matches. Germline V gene lookup returns CDR1 WSHSY and CDR2 SAAADI. CDR3 in DNA: TGCGCCAGCAAGAGACTAGCGGAGGGGGAGGAGCAGTTCTTC. Protein: CASKRLAEGEEQFF.

The chain links TRBV5-1 to TRBJ2-7; 12 bases map to TRBD2. The CDR3 runs 15 residues. Germline V gene lookup returns CDR1 SGHRS and CDR2 YFSETQ. J gave up 2 bases and V 4 bases, and 4 bases lay outside the gene matches. Written as DNA, the CDR3 is TGCGCCAGCAGCATGGGACTAGCGGGCACCTACGAGCAGTACTTC. Translated, it gives CASSMGLAGTYEQYF.

The genes are TRBV2 and TRBJ2-1; TRBD2 agrees at 10 bases. The CDR3 spans 18 residues. The V gene's germline CDR1 is SNHLY and CDR2 FYNNEI. V was clipped by 4 bases and J by 4 bases; unmatched bases: 13. The CDR3 is CASSGDMLGLADYNEQFF. For the CDR3, the DNA is TGTGCCAGCAGTGGGGATATGTTAGGACTAGCGGATTACAATGAGCAGTTCTTC.

The J gene is TRBJ2-7, the V gene TRBV2; TRBD2 agrees at 9 bases. The CDR3 covers 14 residues. The trim removed 3 bases at V and 1 base at J, leaving 1 base unmatched. Per the germline V gene, CDR1 is SNHLY and CDR2 is FYNNEI. The CDR3, as DNA: TGTGCCAGCAGTGAGACTAGCGGATCCTACGAGCAGTACTTC. As protein: CASSETSGSYEQYF.

This chain joins TRBV4-1 and TRBJ2-7; 12 bases are a match to TRBD2. CDR1 and CDR2 (germline): MGHRA, YSYEKL. The trim removed 4 bases at V and 4 bases at J, leaving 5 bases unmatched. The CDR3 sequence is 15 residues long. CDR3 sequence (DNA): TGCGCCAGCAGCCCACTAGCGGGAGGTTTGTACGAGCAGTACTTC. This encodes CASSPLAGGLYEQYF.

This clone occurred a few times. This chain joins TRBV4-3 and TRBJ2-5; 7 bases agree with TRBD2. The CDR3 has 16 amino acids. Germline values: CDR1 LGHNA, CDR2 YSLEER. Trimming took 1 base from V and 1 from J; bases not matched to a gene: 6. The CDR3 loop is CASSQAPPGGQETQYF. CDR3 coding DNA: TGCGCCAGCAGCCAAGCTCCCCCGGGAGGCCAAGAGACCCAGTACTTC.

This clone has a handful of counts. This chain connects TRBV14 to TRBJ2-2, with D uncertain. CDR1 and CDR2 (germline): SGHDN, FVKESK. The CDR3 extends over 12 amino acids. Trimming took off 0 bases at V and 7 bases at J, with 3 bases between the two ends. The CDR3 sequence is CASSQDYGELFF. The CDR3 DNA reads as TGTGCCAGCAGCCAAGATTACGGGGAGCTGTTTTTT.

This clone was detected only once. The chain recombines TRBV10-2 with TRBJ2-3, with D unclear. Germline CDR1 is WSHSY and CDR2 is SAAADI. This CDR3 spans 12 amino acids. V was trimmed by 2 bases and J by 11 bases, leaving 11 bases between them. CDR3 region: CASSEAPLRQYF. The CDR3 DNA reads TGCGCCAGCAGTGAGGCCCCCTTGCGGCAGTATTTT.

The V call is TRBV28, the J call TRBJ2-5; TRBD2 matches at 7 bases. In germline, CDR1 is MDHEN, CDR2 SYDVKM. The CDR3 is 17 residues long. The V segment lost 3 bases and the J segment 1 base; nucleotides outside the gene matches: 11. CDR3 DNA sequence: TGTGCCAGCAGTTTCTGGCGGGAGAGCGGTTCCCAAGAGACCCAGTACTTC. The encoded protein is CASSFWRESGSQETQYF. The full variable domain, rest sourced from reference TRBV28 and TRBJ2-5, is DVKVTQSSRYLVKRTGEKVFLECVQDMDHENMFWYRQDPGLGLRLIYFSYDVKMKEKGDIPEGYSVSREKKERFSLILESASTNQTSMYLCASSFWRESGSQETQYFGPGTRLLVL.

This sequence joins TRBV27 and TRBJ2-7, with D tentatively TRBD2 (5 bases). V dropped 5 bases and J dropped 1 base, with 21 bases sitting between them. Germline loops: CDR1 MNHEY, CDR2 SMNVEV (reference sequence). The CDR3 runs to 17 residues. The CDR3 DNA reads TGTGCCAGCAGTCCCTACCTCGGGCCCCGGGGATCCTACGAGCAGTACTTC. Residues: CASSPYLGPRGSYEQYF.

This clone was recorded a few times. The chain joins TRBV28 to TRBJ1-5; tentative D call: TRBD1 (6 bases). The CDR3 spans 16 residues. Trimming took off 8 bases at V and 2 bases at J, with 19 bases between the two ends. Germline CDR1 reads MDHEN; CDR2 reads SYDVKM. The DNA for the CDR3 is TGTGCCAGCCATTGGTCGACAGGATCGGGCAATCAGCCCCAGCATTTT. Its protein is CASHWSTGSGNQPQHF.

The rearrangement uses TRBV5-6 and TRBJ2-7; possible D gene TRBD2, 7 bases. In germline, CDR1 is SGHDT, CDR2 YYEEEE. Trimming cost V 1 base and J 2 bases, with 13 bases left between them. This CDR3 contains 15 residues. The CDR3 DNA reads as TGTGCCAGCAGCTTGCGGGACGGGGGGCCCTACGAGCAGTACTTC. Its protein product is CASSLRDGGPYEQYF.

The chain uses TRBV2 and TRBJ2-7; D possibly corresponds to TRBD2 (5 bases). The germline V gene encodes CDR1 SNHLY and CDR2 FYNNEI. The CDR3 has 14 residues. V lost 4 bases and J lost 2, with 12 bases in between. The CDR3 DNA follows: TGTGCCAGCAGTGGGGGTAGCGAGACCTACGAGCAGTACTTC. Translating it yields CASSGGSETYEQYF.

This chain joins TRBV27 and TRBJ2-3, with TRBD2 as a possible D gene (6 bases). V was pared by 3 bases and J by 0 bases, with 10 bases between. Germline V gives CDR1 MNHEY, CDR2 SMNVEV (reference sequence). The CDR3 length is 15 residues. CDR3 loop: CASSFRRGSTDTQYF. CDR3 DNA sequence: TGTGCCAGCAGTTTTAGGCGGGGTAGCACAGATACGCAGTATTTT.

The chain employs TRBV4-1 and TRBJ1-5; the D gene is possibly TRBD1 (6 bases). V lost 1 base to trimming and J lost 0 bases, with 13 bases between them. The CDR3 spans 17 residues. The germline CDR1 and CDR2 sequences are MGHRA and YSYEKL. DNA of the CDR3: TGCGCCAGCAGCCAAGTTCCCCCAGGGGTTAGCAATCAGCCCCAGCATTTT. As protein: CASSQVPPGVSNQPQHF.

This CDR3 reads CASSFVELTQYF. The CDR3 nucleotides are TGTGCCAGCAGCTTCGTGGAGCTTACGCAGTATTTT. The chain links TRBV7-8 to TRBJ2-3; D unresolved. V was cut by 3 bases and J by 8 bases, with 9 bases left in between. In germline, CDR1 is SGHVS, CDR2 FQNEAQ. The CDR3 runs to 12 residues.

This chain joins TRBV5-4 and TRBJ1-2; 9 bases fit TRBD1. This CDR3 is built from 16 residues. Germline CDR1 and CDR2: SGHNT and YYREEE (reference sequence). V shed 0 bases and J 5 bases; nucleotides not matched to a gene: 8. The chain's CDR3 is CASSLAPGQGRYGYTF. DNA of the CDR3: TGTGCCAGCAGCTTGGCCCCGGGACAGGGAAGATATGGCTACACCTTC.

The chain links TRBV9 to TRBJ2-3; 9 positions match TRBD1. The CDR3 contains 17 residues. V trimming: 3 bases; J trimming: 2 bases; junction bases outside the gene matches: 10. Germline assignment: CDR1 SGDLS and CDR2 YYNGEE. CDR3 protein: CASSANTGTGHTDTQYF. Here the CDR3 DNA reads TGTGCCAGCAGCGCCAACACCGGGACAGGGCACACAGATACGCAGTATTTT.

The chain recombines TRBV28 with TRBJ1-2; D is unresolved. V lost 6 bases and J lost 1, with 18 bases in between. The germline V gene has CDR1 MDHEN and CDR2 SYDVKM. The CDR3 is 16 residues long. CDR3 in amino acids: CASRTPEVGVNYGYTF. CDR3 bases: TGTGCCAGCAGAACCCCCGAGGTGGGAGTTAACTATGGCTACACCTTC.

V gene TRBV30 combines with J gene TRBJ1-5, with a weak D call TRBD1 (5 bases). Germline CDR1 and CDR2: GTSNPN and SVGIG (reference sequence). The CDR3 has 13 amino acids. Trimming removed 0 bases at V and 6 bases at J, with 9 bases between. The CDR3 nucleotides are TGTGCCTGGAGTGTAAGGGGAATTCAGCCCCAGCATTTT. Translated, it gives CAWSVRGIQPQHF.

The chain carries TRBV28 and TRBJ2-2, with 7 bases lining up with TRBD1. The CDR3 consists of 13 residues. Per the germline V gene, CDR1 is MDHEN and CDR2 is SYDVKM. Germline trimming cut 9 bases from V and 5 bases from J; bases unmatched to any gene: 6. The DNA of the CDR3 is TGTGCCAGAAGGGACAGAAAAACCGGGGAGCTGTTTTTT. Its translation: CARRDRKTGELFF.

This chain links TRBV11-2 with TRBJ2-1, with D possibly TRBD2 on 6 matching bases. The V end lost 5 bases, the J end lost 5 bases, and 13 bases lay between the germline ends. Germline lookup yields CDR1 SGHAT and CDR2 FQNNGV. CDR3 length: 14 residues. Here the CDR3 reads CASSPLTRNNEQFF. The CDR3 nucleotides are TGTGCCAGCAGCCCCTTGACTAGGAACAATGAGCAGTTCTTC.

This rearrangement joins TRBV15 to TRBJ1-5, with a possible D match to TRBD1 (6 bases). This CDR3 contains 18 residues. CDR1 LNHNV and CDR2 YYDKDF come from the germline V gene (reference sequence). Trimming cost V 2 bases and J 0 bases, with 17 bases left between them. The CDR3, as DNA: TGTGCCACCAGCAGAAAAGAGACAGGCCCTTATAGCAATCAGCCCCAGCATTTT. This gives the protein CATSRKETGPYSNQPQHF.

This clone has more than one count but fewer than ten. The rearrangement joins TRBV29-1 to TRBJ1-2; tentatively, D is TRBD1 (5 bases). The length of the CDR3 is 13 residues. Germline values: CDR1 SQVTM, CDR2 ANQGSEA. The CDR3, as DNA: TGCACAACACACCAGAGGCAGGGAAGCGGCTACACCTTC. Translating gives CTTHQRQGSGYTF.

This clone has more than one count but fewer than ten. CDR3 amino acids: CASSVAGDYEQYF. The DNA for the CDR3 is TGTGCCAGCAGTGTAGCGGGCGACTACGAGCAGTACTTC. The J gene is TRBJ2-7, the V gene TRBV28, with TRBD2 matching 7 bases. CDR1 and CDR2 from the germline V gene are MDHEN and SYDVKM. V was pared by 5 bases and J by 3 bases, with 4 bases of the junction left unmatched. This CDR3 has 13 residues.

The chain has TRBV10-3 and TRBJ2-1; D not resolved. CDR3 length: 11 amino acids. CDR1 and CDR2 from the germline V gene are ENHRY and SYGVKD. Trimming took 7 bases from V and 7 from J, leaving 8 bases between them. The CDR3 region has the DNA TGTGCCATCACGGTTCGGAATGAGCAGTTCTTC. Translation gives CAITVRNEQFF.

V usage is TRBV29-1 and J usage is TRBJ2-3; perhaps TRBD1 as D (7 bases). The CDR3 consists of 15 residues. The germline CDR1 and CDR2 sequences are SQVTM and ANQGSEA. With 4 bases removed from V and 1 base from J, the gap between germline ends came to 15 bases. CDR3 DNA sequence: TGCAGCGTTGTCCAGGGGGGATTAGGCACAGATACGCAGTATTTT. It yields the protein CSVVQGGLGTDTQYF.

With respect to this clone: Additional DNA sequences in this sample encode the identical CDR3. V is TRBV4-3 and J is TRBJ2-7; maybe TRBD1 (5 bases). Trimming removed 1 base at V and 2 bases at J, with 9 bases between. The CDR3 extends over 14 amino acids. CDR1 and CDR2 (germline): LGHNA, YSLEER. The CDR3 spells CASSQGLGAYEQYF. The CDR3 DNA reads TGCGCCAGCAGCCAAGGGCTAGGGGCCTACGAGCAGTACTTC.

The V call is TRBV30, the J call TRBJ1-2, with no clear D. The germline CDR1 and CDR2 sequences are GTSNPN and SVGIG (reference sequence). Trimming shortened V by 4 bases and J by 4 bases, and 16 bases separated the two germline ends. This CDR3 is built from 14 residues. CDR3 nucleotide sequence: TGTGCCTGGACGACGGGAAGGGTGGCCTATGGCTACACCTTC. Translating gives CAWTTGRVAYGYTF.

V and J are TRBV18 and TRBJ2-7, with D tentatively TRBD2 (6 bases). This CDR3 comprises 15 residues. V shed 3 bases and J shed 0 bases, with 12 bases lying between them. Germline CDR1 KGHSH, CDR2 LQKENI. The CDR3 loop reads CASSPSGSSSYEQYF. As DNA, the CDR3 is TGTGCCAGCTCACCCAGCGGGTCGAGCTCCTACGAGCAGTACTTC.